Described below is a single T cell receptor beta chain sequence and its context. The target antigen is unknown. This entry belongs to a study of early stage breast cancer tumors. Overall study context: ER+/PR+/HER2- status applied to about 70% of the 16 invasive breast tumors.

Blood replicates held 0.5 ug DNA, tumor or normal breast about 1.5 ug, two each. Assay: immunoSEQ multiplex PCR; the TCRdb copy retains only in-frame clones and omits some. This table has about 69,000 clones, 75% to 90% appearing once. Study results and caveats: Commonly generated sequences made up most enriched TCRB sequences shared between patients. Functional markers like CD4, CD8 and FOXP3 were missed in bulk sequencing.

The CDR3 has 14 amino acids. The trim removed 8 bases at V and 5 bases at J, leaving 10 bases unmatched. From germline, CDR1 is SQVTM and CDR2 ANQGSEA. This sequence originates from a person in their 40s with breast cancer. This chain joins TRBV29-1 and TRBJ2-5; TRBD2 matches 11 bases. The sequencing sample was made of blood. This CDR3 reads CSTGGIAGGETQYF. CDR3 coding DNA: TGCAGCACTGGAGGGATAGCGGGAGGGGAGACCCAGTACTTC.